The 18 T cell receptor beta chains below all came from one sample that was sequenced in a study of T cells in women clearing cervical HPV infection. Clones were read by immunoSEQ multiplex PCR, and TCRdb kept only the in-frame ones, dropping some. This listing includes tens of thousands of clones. Sequenced sample: blood buffy coat. The receptors stem from a woman between 18 and 75 years old with a cervical HPV16 infection that either progressed to CIN3+ or cleared (not recorded which).

With respect to this clone: The CDR3 end falls 3 residues outside the read, so it is completed with the germline J gene. The chain recombines TRBV6-4 with TRBJ2-3, with D perhaps matching TRBD1 (6 bases). The CDR3 extends over 12 amino acids. The V gene's germline CDR1 is MRHNA and CDR2 SNTAGT. Trimming took 6 bases from V and 6 from J, leaving 10 bases between them. The CDR3 DNA, read in part, is TGTGCCAGCAGCTACAGGGCGGATACG. Its protein is CASSYRADT. The entire CDR3 sequence reads CASSYRADTQYF.

About this clone itself: The CDR3 end lies 3 residues beyond the end of the read and is filled in from the germline J gene. V gene TRBV30 combines with J gene TRBJ2-4; 7 nucleotides align to TRBD1. The germline V gene encodes CDR1 GTSNPN and CDR2 SVGIG (reference sequence). This CDR3 has 14 residues. CDR3 bases read: TGTGCCTGGAGTGAAGACGACAGGGCCGCTGGT. Protein: CAWSEDDRAAG. The full CDR3 sequence reads CAWSEDDRAAGQYF.

By frequency, this clone is medium-sized. The CDR3 protein is CASSTGGSGPGELFF. The DNA read from the CDR3 is TGTGCCAGCAGCACCGGAGGGTCTGGCCCCGGGGAG. This chain joins TRBV7-9 and TRBJ2-2; a weak D match, TRBD2 (6 bases). From the germline J gene comes the end of the CDR3, since the read stops 3 residues before it. Trimming stripped 5 bases from V and 6 bases from J, with 16 bases between. Germline lookup yields CDR1 SEHNR and CDR2 FQNEAQ (reference sequence). The CDR3 has 15 amino acids.

Remarks on this clone: The read finishes 3 residues shy of the CDR3 end, and the germline J gene is used to complete it. The rearrangement uses TRBV11-2 and TRBJ2-2; D may be TRBD1 (5 bases). The germline V gene encodes CDR1 SGHAT and CDR2 FQNNGV. There are 13 residues in the CDR3. CDR3 DNA, as far as it was read: TGTGCCACCGCTAGGACAACTAATGAAAAG. Amino acids: CATARTTNEK. The CDR3 reads in full as CATARTTNEKLFF.

Turning to this clone: The read finishes 3 residues shy of the CDR3 end, and the germline J gene is used to complete it. The rearrangement uses TRBV7-9 and TRBJ2-1, with 8 bases that match TRBD1. Germline trimming cut 1 base from V and 6 bases from J; bases unmatched to any gene: 2. The CDR3 runs to 14 residues. From germline, CDR1 is SEHNR and CDR2 FQNEAQ (reference sequence). The DNA read from the CDR3 is TGTGCCAGCAGCTTAGAGACAGGGGTCAATGAG. This sequence encodes CASSLETGVNE. The entire CDR3 protein reads CASSLETGVNEQFF.

Points on this clone: The CDR3 extends 3 residues past the end of the read, so its final part is completed from the germline J gene. The chain couples TRBV19 to TRBJ2-1; D perhaps matches TRBD1 (5 bases). V lost 9 bases and J lost 0, with 15 bases in between. Per germline, CDR1 LNHDA and CDR2 SQIVND (reference sequence). The CDR3 contains 15 residues. CDR3 region: CASLPQAHSYNEQFF. The CDR3 bases that were read are TGTGCCAGCCTACCACAGGCACACTCCTACAATGAG.

About this clone itself: Read coverage stops 3 residues before the CDR3 terminus; the germline J gene supplies the remainder. This rearrangement joins TRBV6-1 to TRBJ2-2; 10 bases fit TRBD2. This CDR3 is 16 amino acids long. Germline lookup yields CDR1 MNHNS and CDR2 SASEGT. V shed 3 bases and J 7 bases; nucleotides not matched to a gene: 8. The chain's CDR3 is CASSDGLAGAGGELFF. The DNA read from the CDR3 is TGTGCCAGCAGTGATGGGCTAGCGGGAGCAGGCGGGGAG.

In regard to this clone: Sequencing ends 3 residues short of the CDR3 end; the germline J gene provides the rest. J is TRBJ2-3 and V is TRBV4-1, with 7 bases matching TRBD2. The germline gives CDR1 MGHRA, CDR2 YSYEKL. The CDR3 contains 16 residues. V shed 1 base, J shed 0 bases, and the junction held 4 bases outside the gene matches. The CDR3 loop is CASSQVSGASTDTQYF. Incomplete CDR3 DNA: TGCGCCAGCAGCCAAGTAAGCGGGGCTAGCACAGATACG.

The CDR3 bases that were read are TGTGCCAGCAGCCCACTAGCGGGAGGGCTTTCGGGTGAG. Amino acid sequence: CASSPLAGGLSGE. The entire CDR3 reads CASSPLAGGLSGEQFF. This chain uses TRBV28 with TRBJ2-1, with 13 bases matching TRBD2. The read falls 3 residues short of the CDR3 end, and the missing part is taken from the germline J gene. V gave up 6 bases and J gave up 9 bases; unmatched junction bases: 11. CDR1 MDHEN and CDR2 SYDVKM come from the germline V gene. This CDR3 region has 16 residues.

As for this clone: The sequence runs out 3 residues before the end of the CDR3; the remainder is reconstructed from the germline J gene. V gene TRBV20-1 combines with J gene TRBJ1-2; 12 bases align to TRBD1. Germline-derived CDR1 and CDR2 are DFQATT and SNEGSKA (reference sequence). V lost 5 bases, J lost 5 bases, and 15 bases stayed unmatched. CDR3 length: 17 residues. Partial CDR3 DNA: TGCAGTGCTGTGCTACTAATGGGACAGGGGGCATGGTATGGC. Protein product: CSAVLLMGQGAWYG. The whole CDR3 protein is CSAVLLMGQGAWYGYTF.

To note about this clone: The CDR3 goes on 3 residues after the read ends, and that part is filled in from the germline J gene. This chain connects TRBV30 to TRBJ2-7; D is ambiguous. The CDR3 runs to 14 residues. Germline V lookup: CDR1 GTSNPN, CDR2 SVGIG (reference sequence). Trimming took 2 bases from V and 3 from J, leaving 14 bases between them. CDR3 residues: CAWSTGSQSYEQYF. The sequenced CDR3 bases are TGTGCCTGGAGTACCGGGTCCCAGAGCTACGAG.

On this clone: The junction shows a germline mismatch at one end, possibly a read error. The CDR3 extends 3 residues past the end of the read, so its final part is completed from the germline J gene. This sample also contains other DNA sequences that code for the same CDR3. The chain links TRBV5-1 to TRBJ1-3; 8 nucleotides agree with TRBD1. The germline gives CDR1 SGHRS, CDR2 YFSETQ. There are 15 residues in the CDR3. The chain's CDR3 is CASSDRGLSGNTIYF. The CDR3 bases that were read are TGCGCCAGCAGCGACAGGGGATTATCTGGAAACACG. The whole variable domain, remainder taken from reference TRBV5-1 and TRBJ1-3, is KAGVTQTPRYLIKTRGQQVTLSCSPISGHRSVSWYQQTPGQGLQFLFEYFSETQRNKGNFPGRFSGRQFSNSRSEMNVSTLELGDSALYLCASSDRGLSGNTIYFGEGSWLTVV.

Concerning this clone itself: The CDR3 is cut off 3 residues early in the read; its end comes from the germline J gene. This chain joins TRBV7-2 and TRBJ2-1; 9 nucleotides match TRBD2. The CDR3 has 10 amino acids. From germline, CDR1 is SGHTA and CDR2 FQGNSA. CDR3 loop: CASGGNEQFF. The sequenced part of the CDR3 DNA is TGTGCAAGCGGGGGGAATGAG. Combining the CDR3 with reference TRBV7-2 and TRBJ2-1 gives the whole variable domain GAGVSQSPSNKVTEKGKDVELRCDPISGHTALYWYRQSLGQGLEFLIYFQGNSAPDKSGLPSDRFSAERTGGSVSTLTIQRTQQEDSAVYLCASGGNEQFFGPGTRLTVL.

CDR3 loop: CSVIFNAGRNEQFF. CDR3 DNA (partial): TGCAGCGTTATCTTCAATGCAGGGAGGAATGAG. The rearrangement joins TRBV29-1 to TRBJ2-1; TRBD2 might be the D (6 bases). With the read ending 3 residues before the CDR3 end, the germline J gene is used to fill in that end. The CDR3 spans 14 residues. Germline V gene lookup returns CDR1 SQVTM and CDR2 ANQGSEA. V dropped 5 bases and J dropped 7 bases, with 18 bases sitting between them.

Remarks on this clone: The DNA ends 3 residues before the CDR3 does, and the rest of the CDR3 is filled in from the germline J gene. V gene TRBV18 combines with J gene TRBJ2-3, with 8 bases that match TRBD2. The trim removed 0 bases at V and 3 bases at J, leaving 14 bases unmatched. This CDR3 is 19 amino acids long. The germline V gene encodes CDR1 KGHSH and CDR2 LQKENI. CDR3 bases read: TGTGCCAGCTCACCACCCAGAGTGGCTAGCGGGCAGGGGACAGATACG. It specifies CASSPPRVASGQGTDT. Given in full, the CDR3 is CASSPPRVASGQGTDTQYF.

As regards this clone: The read is 3 residues too short to cover the CDR3 end, so that end is filled in from the germline J gene. The V gene is TRBV7-9, the J gene TRBJ1-2, with unresolved D. Looked up from germline, CDR1 is SEHNR and CDR2 is FQNEAQ (reference sequence). The CDR3 is made up of 15 amino acids. The CDR3 spells CASSYSGSIYNDYTF. The part of the CDR3 DNA that was read is TGTGCCAGCAGCTATAGCGGGAGTATCTACAATGAC.

For this clone: The read is 3 residues too short to cover the CDR3 end, so that end is filled in from the germline J gene. The V call is TRBV20-1, the J call TRBJ2-1; 9 positions agree with TRBD2. Trimming took 5 bases from V and 4 from J; bases not matched to a gene: 9. This CDR3 has 15 residues. The germline CDR1 and CDR2 sequences are DFQATT and SNEGSKA (reference sequence). The CDR3 sequence: CSAPPQRGAYNEQFF. Incomplete CDR3 DNA: TGCAGTGCTCCACCCCAGCGGGGGGCGTACAATGAG.

Comments on this clone: The read comes to an end 3 residues before the CDR3 does, leaving the germline J gene to fill in the end. This chain connects TRBV2 to TRBJ2-3; TRBD1 matches 9 bases. Germline-derived CDR1 and CDR2 are SNHLY and FYNNEI. The CDR3 sequence is 14 residues long. CDR3 sequence: CASSSDRGNQPQYF. The sequenced part of the CDR3 DNA is TGTGCCAGCAGTTCGGACAGGGGAAATCAGCCG.